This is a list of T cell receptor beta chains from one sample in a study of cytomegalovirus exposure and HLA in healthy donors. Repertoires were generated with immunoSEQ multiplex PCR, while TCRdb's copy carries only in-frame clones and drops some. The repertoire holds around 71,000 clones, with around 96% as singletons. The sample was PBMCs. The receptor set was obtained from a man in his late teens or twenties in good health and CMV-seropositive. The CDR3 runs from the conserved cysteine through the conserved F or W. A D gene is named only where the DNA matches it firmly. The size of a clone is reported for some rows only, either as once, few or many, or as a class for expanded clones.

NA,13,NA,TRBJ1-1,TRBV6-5,CASSPNRYTEAFF,TGTGCCAGCAGCCCAAACAGGTACACTGAAGCTTTCTTT
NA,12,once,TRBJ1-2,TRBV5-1,CASRRDNRGYTF,TGCGCCAGCAGACGGGACAACAGAGGCTACACCTTC
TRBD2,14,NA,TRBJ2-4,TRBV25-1,CASSGAGDKNIQYF,TGTGCCAGCAGTGGGGCGGGGGACAAAAACATTCAGTACTTC
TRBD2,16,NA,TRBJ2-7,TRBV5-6,CASRPLAGVSSYEQYF,TGTGCCAGCAGGCCACTAGCGGGAGTGTCCTCCTACGAGCAGTACTTC
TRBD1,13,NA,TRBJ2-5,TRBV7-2,CASSPRQGETQYF,TGTGCCAGCAGCCCGAGACAGGGTGAGACCCAGTACTTC
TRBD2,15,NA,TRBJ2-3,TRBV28,CASSLQRTSGDTQYF,TGTGCCAGCAGCCTCCAGCGGACTAGCGGAGATACGCAGTATTTT
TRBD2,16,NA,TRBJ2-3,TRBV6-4,CASSDSGLAGADTQYF,TGTGCCAGCAGTGACTCGGGACTAGCGGGGGCAGATACGCAGTATTTT
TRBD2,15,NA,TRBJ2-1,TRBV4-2,CASSQEAGGYNEQFF,TGTGCCAGCAGCCAAGAAGCGGGAGGATACAATGAGCAGTTCTTC
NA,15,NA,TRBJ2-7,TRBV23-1,CASSLLEGIEYEQYF,TGCGCCAGCAGTCTTTTGGAGGGGATAGAATACGAGCAGTACTTC
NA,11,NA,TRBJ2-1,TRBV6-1,CASSELVVQFF,TGTGCCAGCAGTGAACTAGTTGTGCAGTTCTTC
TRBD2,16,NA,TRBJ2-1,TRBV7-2,CASSLSERGAYNEQFF,TGTGCCAGCAGCTTATCGGAGCGGGGGGCCTACAATGAGCAGTTCTTC
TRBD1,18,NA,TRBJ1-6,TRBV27,CASSVTLGTGDYNSPLHF,TGTGCCAGCAGCGTGACGCTAGGGACAGGGGACTATAATTCACCCCTCCACTTT
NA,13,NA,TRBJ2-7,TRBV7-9,CASSFGVSGEQYF,TGTGCCAGCAGCTTTGGGGTATCGGGGGAGCAGTACTTC
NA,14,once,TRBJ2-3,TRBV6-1,CASSERIQHWTQYF,TGTGCCAGCAGTGAAAGAATACAACATTGGACGCAGTATTTT
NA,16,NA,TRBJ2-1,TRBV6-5,CASSYFFSGLKNEQFF,TGTGCCAGCAGTTACTTTTTCTCGGGGTTGAAGAATGAGCAGTTCTTC
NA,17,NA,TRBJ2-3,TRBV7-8,CASSLERVVISTDTQYF,TGTGCCAGCAGCTTAGAACGGGTTGTCATCAGCACAGATACGCAGTATTTT
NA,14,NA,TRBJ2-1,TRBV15,CATSRDRRGNEQFF,TGTGCCACCAGCAGAGATAGGCGAGGCAATGAGCAGTTCTTC
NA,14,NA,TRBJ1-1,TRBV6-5,CASSSPTATREAFF,TGTGCCAGCAGTTCGCCGACGGCCACTAGGGAGGCTTTCTTT
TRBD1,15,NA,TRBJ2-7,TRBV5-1,CASSSTRTGPGEQYF,TGCGCCAGCAGCTCAACTAGGACAGGGCCCGGCGAGCAGTACTTC
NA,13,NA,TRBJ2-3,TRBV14,CASRVTSTDTQYF,TGTGCCAGCAGGGTTACTAGCACAGATACGCAGTATTTT
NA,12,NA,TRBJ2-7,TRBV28,CASTRSSYEQYF,TGTGCCAGCACTAGGAGCTCCTACGAGCAGTACTTC
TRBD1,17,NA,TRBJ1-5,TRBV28,CASRMDRGRRGNQPQHF,TGTGCCAGCAGGATGGACAGGGGAAGAAGGGGCAATCAGCCCCAGCATTTT
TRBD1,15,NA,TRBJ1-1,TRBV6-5,CASSYNRGPTTEAFF,TGTGCCAGCAGTTACAACAGGGGGCCGACCACTGAAGCTTTCTTT
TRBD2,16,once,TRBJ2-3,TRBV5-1,CASSSGYSGTADTQYF,TGCGCCAGCAGCTCGGGCTATAGCGGGACGGCAGATACGCAGTATTTT
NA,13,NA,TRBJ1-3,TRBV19,CASSTGSGNTIYF,TGTGCCAGTAGTACGGGTTCTGGAAACACCATATATTTT
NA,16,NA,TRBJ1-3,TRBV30,CAWREAGGATRNTIYF,TGTGCCTGGAGGGAAGCGGGGGGAGCGACCCGAAACACCATATATTTT
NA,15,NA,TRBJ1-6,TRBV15,CATSPTGAYNSPLHF,TGTGCCACCAGCCCGACGGGGGCCTATAATTCACCCCTCCACTTT
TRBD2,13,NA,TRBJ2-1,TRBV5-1,CASSLGSGNEQFF,TGCGCCAGCAGCTTGGGTAGCGGGAATGAGCAGTTCTTC
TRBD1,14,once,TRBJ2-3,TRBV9,CASRGTAGTDTQYF,TGTGCCAGCAGGGGGACAGCGGGCACAGATACGCAGTATTTT
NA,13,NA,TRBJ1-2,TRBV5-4,CASSQGSAYGYTF,TGTGCCAGCAGCCAGGGTTCGGCCTATGGCTACACCTTC
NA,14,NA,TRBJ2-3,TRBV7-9,CASSLVGVADTQYF,TGTGCCAGCAGCTTAGTAGGAGTTGCAGATACGCAGTATTTT
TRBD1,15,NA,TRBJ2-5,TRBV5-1,CASSGAGQGRETQYF,TGCGCCAGCAGCGGAGCGGGACAGGGGAGGGAGACCCAGTACTTC
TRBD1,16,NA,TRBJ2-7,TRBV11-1,CASSYPSGTGGYEQYF,TGTGCCAGCAGCTATCCAAGCGGGACAGGGGGTTACGAGCAGTACTTC
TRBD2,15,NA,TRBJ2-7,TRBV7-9,CASSLATSGAYEQYF,TGTGCCAGCAGCTTAGCAACTAGCGGAGCCTACGAGCAGTACTTC
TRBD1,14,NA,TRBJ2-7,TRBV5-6,CASSHTGTGDEQYF,TGTGCCAGCAGCCACACCGGGACAGGCGACGAGCAGTACTTC
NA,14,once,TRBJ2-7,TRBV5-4,CASRPSSATYEQYF,TGTGCCAGCAGGCCCTCTAGCGCTACCTACGAGCAGTACTTC
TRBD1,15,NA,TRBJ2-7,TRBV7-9,CASSARWDSSYEQYF,TGTGCCAGCAGCGCGCGTTGGGACAGCTCCTACGAGCAGTACTTC
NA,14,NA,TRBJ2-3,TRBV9,CASSAGLMIDTQYF,TGTGCCAGCAGCGCAGGACTAATGATAGATACGCAGTATTTT
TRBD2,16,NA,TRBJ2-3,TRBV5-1,CASSLVGGSSTDTQYF,TGCGCCAGCAGCTTGGTGGGGGGGTCTAGCACAGATACGCAGTATTTT
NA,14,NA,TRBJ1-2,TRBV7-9,CASSASRGGYGYTF,TGTGCCAGCAGCGCAAGTCGAGGTGGCTATGGCTACACCTTC
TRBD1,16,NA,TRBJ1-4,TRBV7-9,CASSSPTGGAYEKLFF,TGTGCCAGCAGCTCCCCGACAGGGGGCGCGTACGAAAAACTGTTTTTT
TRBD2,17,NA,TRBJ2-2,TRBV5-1,CASSGLAGGQNTGELFF,TGCGCCAGCAGCGGTCTAGCGGGGGGGCAGAACACCGGGGAGCTGTTTTTT
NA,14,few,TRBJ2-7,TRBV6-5,CASSYSAGAYEQYF,TGTGCCAGCAGTTACTCCGCCGGAGCTTACGAGCAGTACTTC
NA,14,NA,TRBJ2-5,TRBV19,CASTATGEGETQYF,TGTGCCAGTACCGCGACAGGGGAGGGAGAGACCCAGTACTTC
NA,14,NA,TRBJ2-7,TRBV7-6,CASSLGSISYEQYF,TGTGCCAGCAGCTTGGGCAGTATCTCCTACGAGCAGTACTTC
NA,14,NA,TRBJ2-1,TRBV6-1,CASRGAPAYNEQFF,TGTGCCAGCAGAGGGGCCCCGGCCTACAATGAGCAGTTCTTC
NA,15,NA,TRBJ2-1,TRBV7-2,CASSLGPGRGNEQFF,TGTGCCAGCAGCTTAGGTCCGGGACGGGGGAATGAGCAGTTCTTC
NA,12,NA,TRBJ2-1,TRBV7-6,CASSSSTNEQFF,TGTGCCAGCAGCTCCTCTACCAATGAGCAGTTCTTC
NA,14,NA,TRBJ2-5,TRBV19,CASSLGGRGETQYF,TGTGCCAGTAGTTTAGGGGGGCGCGGAGAGACCCAGTACTTC
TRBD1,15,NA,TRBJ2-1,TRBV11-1,CASSHRQGTYNEQFF,TGTGCCAGCAGCCACAGACAGGGAACCTACAATGAGCAGTTCTTC
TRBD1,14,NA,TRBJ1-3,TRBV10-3,CAISAGQGRNTIYF,TGTGCCATCAGTGCGGGACAGGGTAGAAACACCATATATTTT
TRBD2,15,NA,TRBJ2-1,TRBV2,CALIGTSGRTGEQFF,TGTGCCCTCATCGGGACTAGCGGGAGGACGGGAGAGCAGTTCTTC
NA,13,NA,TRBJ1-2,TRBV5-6,CASSTAPGSGYTF,TGTGCCAGCAGCACAGCTCCCGGGAGTGGCTACACCTTC
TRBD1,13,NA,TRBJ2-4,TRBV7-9,CASSLLQGADQYF,TGTGCCAGCAGCCTCCTCCAGGGGGCGGATCAGTACTTC